The clone carrying this T cell receptor (beta chain) has just a few counts. Compared with germline, one end of the junction differs, possibly owing to a read error. This CDR3 comprises 13 residues. Germline CDR1 is SGHNT and CDR2 is YYREEE (reference sequence). The sample comes from a study of tumor and adjacent non-tumor tissue in lung cancer. The template was RNA from unsorted bulk tissue. TCRbeta libraries were built with three rounds of nested PCR, modified from ARM-PCR. TCRdb reprocessed the multiplex PCR reads with MiXCR, giving one entry per CDR3 protein. The table has about 70,000 distinct CDR3 sequences, around 73% seen once.

The receptor comes from a man aged 60-69 years with non-small cell lung cancer. Sequencing was carried out using lung tumor tissue. The gene calls are TRBV5-4 and TRBJ2-7; possibly TRBD1 or TRBD2 for D (5 bases each). This CDR3 is CVSSGTLVGEQYF. The CDR3 nucleotides read TGTGTCAGCAGTGGGACGTTGGTGGGGGAGCAGTACTTC.